This is a list of T cell receptor beta chains from one sample in a study of cytomegalovirus exposure and HLA in healthy donors. Produced via immunoSEQ multiplex PCR; TCRdb's table is partial and in-frame only. Among under 100,000 clones listed, about three quarters were seen once. The sample consisted of PBMCs. These receptor sequences come from a woman aged 45-60 years in good health and CMV-seropositive. Each CDR3 is given with its conserved first and last residue. D genes are given only for firm matches. The size of a clone is reported for some rows only, either as once, few or many, or as a class for expanded clones.

D gene: TRBD1; V gene: TRBV28; J gene: TRBJ2-3; clone size: few; CDR3 DNA: TGTGCCAGCAGTTTCTGGGGACAGGGACCAGATACGCAGTATTTT; CDR3 protein: CASSFWGQGPDTQYF
D gene: -; V gene: TRBV9; J gene: TRBJ2-3; clone size: few; CDR3 DNA: TGTGCCAGCAGCGTATTTAGCGGTAGCACAGATACGCAGTATTTT; CDR3 protein: CASSVFSGSTDTQYF
D gene: -; V gene: TRBV19; J gene: TRBJ2-2; clone size: -; CDR3 DNA: TGTGCCAGTAGTATAGTAGCCGGGACACTAACCGGGGAGCTGTTTTTT; CDR3 protein: CASSIVAGTLTGELFF
D gene: -; V gene: TRBV9; J gene: TRBJ1-2; clone size: -; CDR3 DNA: TGTGCCAGCAGCGTAGATATGAGGGGGGGCTACACCTTC; CDR3 protein: CASSVDMRGGYTF
D gene: TRBD1; V gene: TRBV19; J gene: TRBJ1-4; clone size: -; CDR3 DNA: TGTGCCAGTAGTCCTTCCGGGACAGCTAATGAAAAACTGTTTTTT; CDR3 protein: CASSPSGTANEKLFF
D gene: -; V gene: TRBV11-2; J gene: TRBJ2-7; clone size: -; CDR3 DNA: TGTGCCAGCAGCTTAGAGGCGTCTGTACTAGCTCACGAGCAGTACTTC; CDR3 protein: CASSLEASVLAHEQYF
D gene: -; V gene: TRBV28; J gene: TRBJ2-3; clone size: -; CDR3 DNA: TGTGCCAGCAGTTTACCGAATCCATCCGACAGCACTACGCAGTATTTT; CDR3 protein: CASSLPNPSDSTTQYF
D gene: TRBD2; V gene: TRBV28; J gene: TRBJ2-7; clone size: -; CDR3 DNA: TGTGCCAGCTTATCCGGGACTATCTACGAGCAGTACTTC; CDR3 protein: CASLSGTIYEQYF
D gene: TRBD2; V gene: TRBV6-5; J gene: TRBJ2-7; clone size: -; CDR3 DNA: TGTGCCAGTGGGATGGCGGGAGGGGGTCGTTGGCAGTACTTC; CDR3 protein: CASGMAGGGRWQYF
D gene: -; V gene: TRBV7-2; J gene: TRBJ2-1; clone size: -; CDR3 DNA: TGTGCCAGCAGCTTAGACAGAAGCTCCTACAATGAGCAGTTCTTC; CDR3 protein: CASSLDRSSYNEQFF
D gene: TRBD2; V gene: TRBV7-3; J gene: TRBJ2-1; clone size: -; CDR3 DNA: TGTGCCAGCAGCACGGGGAGCGGGAGTGGGAATGAGCAGTTCTTC; CDR3 protein: CASSTGSGSGNEQFF
D gene: -; V gene: TRBV7-2; J gene: TRBJ2-5; clone size: -; CDR3 DNA: TGTGCCAGCAGCCCTCAGATCCAAGAGACCCAGTACTTC; CDR3 protein: CASSPQIQETQYF
D gene: TRBD2; V gene: TRBV5-1; J gene: TRBJ2-1; clone size: -; CDR3 DNA: TGCGCCAGCAGCTTGGGGGAGAGGACTAGCGGGAGGGCGGGCCAGTTCTTC; CDR3 protein: CASSLGERTSGRAGQFF
D gene: -; V gene: TRBV29-1; J gene: TRBJ1-2; clone size: -; CDR3 DNA: TGCAGCGCGCTTGGACAACAGGGTAACTATGGCTACACCTTC; CDR3 protein: CSALGQQGNYGYTF
D gene: TRBD1; V gene: TRBV4-1; J gene: TRBJ1-1; clone size: few; CDR3 DNA: TGCGCCAGCAGACGAGGACAGGGGGCGAGACCTGAAGCTTTCTTT; CDR3 protein: CASRRGQGARPEAFF
D gene: -; V gene: TRBV7-2; J gene: TRBJ2-1; clone size: -; CDR3 DNA: TGTGCCAGCAGCCTAGGAAACAGGTTCTTGGATGAGCAGTTCTTC; CDR3 protein: CASSLGNRFLDEQFF
D gene: -; V gene: TRBV19; J gene: TRBJ2-5; clone size: -; CDR3 DNA: TGTGCCACCCGCAACTCGGGGGTCCAAGAGACCCAGTACTTC; CDR3 protein: CATRNSGVQETQYF
D gene: -; V gene: TRBV19; J gene: TRBJ2-7; clone size: -; CDR3 DNA: TGTGCCAGTAGTATAGGAGGCTATTCCTACGAGCAGTACTTC; CDR3 protein: CASSIGGYSYEQYF
D gene: -; V gene: TRBV19; J gene: TRBJ2-5; clone size: -; CDR3 DNA: TGCGCCAGTAGTATGGGGTCAGGGGTCGGGACCCAGTACTTC; CDR3 protein: CASSMGSGVGTQYF
D gene: -; V gene: TRBV11-2; J gene: TRBJ2-3; clone size: -; CDR3 DNA: TGTGCCAGCAGCCTAACCGGAGGGCAGTATTTT; CDR3 protein: CASSLTGGQYF
D gene: -; V gene: TRBV9; J gene: TRBJ2-1; clone size: -; CDR3 DNA: TGTGCCAGCAGCGTAGTGCAGGGCTACAATGAGCAGTTCTTC; CDR3 protein: CASSVVQGYNEQFF
D gene: -; V gene: TRBV4-3; J gene: TRBJ1-2; clone size: -; CDR3 DNA: TGCGCCAGCAGCCAAACGGACAGTTCGCCTAACTATGGCTACACCTTC; CDR3 protein: CASSQTDSSPNYGYTF
D gene: -; V gene: TRBV5-1; J gene: TRBJ1-1; clone size: -; CDR3 DNA: TGCGCCAGCAGCGTACAGGGAGTTTTCGCTGAAGCTTTCTTT; CDR3 protein: CASSVQGVFAEAFF